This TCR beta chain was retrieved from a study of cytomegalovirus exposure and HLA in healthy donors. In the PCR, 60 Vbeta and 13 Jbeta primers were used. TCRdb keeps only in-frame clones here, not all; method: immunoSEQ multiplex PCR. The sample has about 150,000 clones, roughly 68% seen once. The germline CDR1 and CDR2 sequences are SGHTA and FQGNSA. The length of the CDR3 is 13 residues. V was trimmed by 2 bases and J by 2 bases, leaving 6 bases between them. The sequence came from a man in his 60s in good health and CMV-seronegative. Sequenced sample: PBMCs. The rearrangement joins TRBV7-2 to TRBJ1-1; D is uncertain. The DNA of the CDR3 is TGTGCCAGCAGCTTAAATAAAAACACTGAAGCTTTCTTT. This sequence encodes CASSLNKNTEAFF.